This TCR beta chain was retrieved from a study of Ad26.COV2.S vaccination and SARS-CoV-2 variants (dated by TCRdb to the early 2020s). General notes on the study: Donors in the vaccine arm were drawn from COV1001, a multicentre, randomized, double-blind, placebo-controlled phase I-IIa trial testing Ad26.COV2.S in healthy adults. Trial participants were randomized into five groups of five, in which low-dose or high-dose Ad26.COV2.S was given once or twice, or placebo was given on both occasions. TCRbeta repertoire sequencing was used to assess the specificity and breadth of SARS-CoV-2-reactive T cell receptors after Ad26.COV2.S vaccination. A total of about 30 samples were included in the TCR-sequenced set, comprising around 20 Ad26.COV2.S vaccine recipients, 5 placebo recipients and 8 SARS-CoV-2 convalescent individuals. Investigators remained blinded to trial group allocation during experiments and outcome assessment. Dosing of Ad26.COV2.S was intramuscular, at either 5x10^10 or 1x10^11 viral particles, delivered as one shot or as two shots spaced 56 days apart.

Findings and caveats that apply to the study as a whole: The authors noted that the TCR breadth and depth analyses may have underestimated total T cell responses. After vaccination, spike-specific CD8+ and CD4+ T cell responses were reported to show substantial breadth. Non-spike TCR breadth was comparable between vaccine and placebo recipients, consistent with the vaccine containing only spike. The study was not powered to compare responses between vaccine doses or regimens. Compared with placebo recipients, Ad26.COV2.S recipients showed higher spike-specific TCR breadth (P = 0.0014).

The immunoSEQ Assay was the method used to sequence TCRbeta CDR3 regions. After extraction, genomic DNA underwent amplification by bias-controlled multiplex PCR, followed by high-throughput sequencing. Per the source publication's procedure: To quantify the absolute abundance of each unique TCRbeta CDR3 region, sequences were collapsed and filtered. T cell fraction was estimated by normalizing TCRbeta template counts to usable DNA, which was measured by amplifying reference genes present in all nucleated cells. Repertoire TCRs were annotated as SARS-CoV-2-specific when V gene, CDR3 amino acid sequence and J gene were exactly matched to a known reactive TCR set. The reference SARS-CoV-2 TCR set was obtained from MIRA and was filtered for enrichment in COVID-19-positive ImmuneCODE repertoires, whereby public or cross-reactive TCRs were removed. Using the MIRA antigens, annotated TCRs were further analysed by specific ORF or by position within an ORF. Breadth was defined as the number of annotated unique rearrangements divided by the total number of unique productive rearrangements, and depth was defined as the summed frequency of the annotated unique rearrangements. Two-sided Wilcoxon rank-sum tests were applied when comparing TCR breadth between groups. TCRdb carries this immuneACCESS record with in-frame sequences only. Its versions omit some clonotypes, under half of them owing to an unresolved V gene in the studies checked, with the rest unexplained. V and J calls and clone size come straight from that table; D and trimming were deduced from the DNA. The sample records about 350,000 clones, 86% of which are singletons. Around a tenth of the sample lies in the top ten.

What the treatment or condition label conveys for this sample: roughly 18 received Ad26.COV2.S at low or high dose, single or two shots; several received placebo; per-sample allocation not given. For vaccine and placebo recipients, the sequenced repertoires came from samples collected on day 63 after the first injection. In Cohort 1b, around 25 adults aged 18-55 years were enrolled at a single site in Boston, USA, between 29 July and 7 August 2020. As a vaccine, Ad26.COV2.S was a replication-incompetent adenovirus type 26 vector that expressed a prefusion-stabilized SARS-CoV-2 spike protein derived from the original Wuhan strain. Between the V and J ends, shortened by 2 bases and 8 bases respectively, the junction contains 13 bases. The CDR3 measures 14 amino acids from cysteine to phenylalanine. Kept here is only the CDR3 DNA, which spans 42 bases and is read in frame from base 1. Per the germline V gene, LGHNA is the CDR1 and YSLEER is the CDR2.

Notes on this clone: Its specific antigen is unknown. No base quality information exists; no much larger clone differs at one position.

The chain is encoded by TRBV4-3 joined to TRBJ2-1; the D gene lacks a confident call. This clonotype was sampled from a person aged 18-60 years who received the Ad26.COV2.S COVID-19 vaccine or a placebo. The sequencing here drew on peripheral blood, taken in a trial of Ad26.COV2.S vaccine versus placebo. CDR3 region: CASSQSRWADEQFF. The sequenced DNA: TGCGCCAGCAGCCAAAGCCGGTGGGCAGATGAGCAGTTCTTC.